A selection of T cell receptor beta chains follows, all from one sample in a study of response to subunit inactivated influenza vaccine. TCRdb reprocessed the RT-PCR reads via MiXCR and lists one record per CDR3 protein. Among around 480,000 distinct CDR3 sequences listed, more than 15% were seen once. The sample here was CD4+ T cells sorted from PBMCs, taken around 25 months after vaccination. These receptors came from a man between 50 and 69 years old who received an inactivated influenza vaccine. Both conserved end residues are part of each CDR3. Fields, in order: D gene, clone size, J gene, V gene, CDR3 protein, CDR3 DNA. A D gene is named only where the DNA matches it firmly. Part of the rows lack a size; the others show once, few, many or a class for expanded clones.

D gene: TRBD1
clone size: few
J gene: TRBJ2-5
V gene: TRBV20-1
CDR3 protein: CSAMAGQGQETQYF
CDR3 DNA: TGCAGTGCTATGGCGGGACAGGGGCAAGAGACCCAGTACTTC

D gene: TRBD1
clone size: -
J gene: TRBJ1-3
V gene: TRBV15
CDR3 protein: CATSRDRTGNTIYF
CDR3 DNA: TGTGCCACCAGCAGGGACAGGACTGGAAACACCATATATTTT

D gene: -
clone size: few
J gene: TRBJ2-3
V gene: TRBV13
CDR3 protein: CASSSPTGTQYF
CDR3 DNA: TGTGCCAGCAGCTCCCCTACGGGAACGCAGTATTTT

D gene: TRBD1
clone size: -
J gene: TRBJ2-1
V gene: TRBV9
CDR3 protein: CASSVGGGTGWNEQFF
CDR3 DNA: TGTGCCAGCAGCGTAGGGGGTGGGACAGGGTGGAATGAGCAGTTCTTC

D gene: -
clone size: -
J gene: TRBJ2-1
V gene: TRBV7-6
CDR3 protein: CASSLWRSNEQFF
CDR3 DNA: TGTGCCAGCAGCTTATGGCGGAGCAATGAGCAGTTCTTC

D gene: TRBD1
clone size: few
J gene: TRBJ1-3
V gene: TRBV12-3/TRBV12-4
CDR3 protein: CASSPGQTSSGNTIYF
CDR3 DNA: TGTGCCAGCAGCCCGGGACAGACCAGCTCTGGAAACACCATATATTTT

D gene: -
clone size: once
J gene: TRBJ2-5
V gene: TRBV20-1
CDR3 protein: CCARDRLRRGKETQYF
CDR3 DNA: TGCTGTGCTAGAGATCGTCTCCGGAGGGGAAAAGAGACCCAGTACTTC

D gene: TRBD1
clone size: few
J gene: TRBJ2-7
V gene: TRBV10-3
CDR3 protein: CAISVTGGNEQYF
CDR3 DNA: TGTGCCATCAGTGTCACAGGGGGCAACGAGCAGTACTTC

D gene: TRBD1
clone size: -
J gene: TRBJ1-2
V gene: TRBV28
CDR3 protein: CASSFDRGQGGYTF
CDR3 DNA: TGTGCCAGCAGTTTTGACAGGGGGCAAGGAGGCTACACCTTC

D gene: -
clone size: few
J gene: TRBJ1-5
V gene: TRBV18
CDR3 protein: CASSPPTRPNQPQHF
CDR3 DNA: TGTGCCAGCTCACCACCCACACGCCCAAATCAGCCCCAGCATTTT

D gene: -
clone size: -
J gene: TRBJ2-4
V gene: TRBV5-5
CDR3 protein: CASSLAPWETRAKNIQYF
CDR3 DNA: TGTGCCAGCAGCTTGGCCCCCTGGGAAACAAGAGCCAAAAACATTCAGTACTTC

D gene: -
clone size: -
J gene: TRBJ1-1
V gene: TRBV15
CDR3 protein: CATSRGLQSNTEAFF
CDR3 DNA: TGTGCCACCAGCAGGGGCTTACAGTCGAACACTGAAGCTTTCTTT

D gene: -
clone size: few
J gene: TRBJ1-2
V gene: TRBV7-2
CDR3 protein: CASSLQGFYGYTF
CDR3 DNA: TGTGCCAGCAGTTTACAGGGATTCTATGGCTACACCTTC

D gene: -
clone size: -
J gene: TRBJ1-2
V gene: TRBV5-6
CDR3 protein: CASSAGVGGYTF
CDR3 DNA: TGTGCCAGCAGCGCTGGGGTTGGGGGCTACACCTTC

D gene: -
clone size: -
J gene: TRBJ1-3
V gene: TRBV12-3/TRBV12-4
CDR3 protein: CASQPEQGRVNTIYF
CDR3 DNA: TGTGCCAGCCAACCCGAGCAGGGCCGTGTAAACACCATATATTTT

D gene: TRBD1
clone size: -
J gene: TRBJ1-4
V gene: TRBV10-3
CDR3 protein: CAIKERRDSTTNEKLFF
CDR3 DNA: TGTGCCATCAAGGAACGAAGGGACAGCACAACTAATGAAAAACTGTTTTTT

D gene: TRBD1
clone size: many
J gene: TRBJ2-5
V gene: TRBV2
CDR3 protein: CASTYQGQGAETQYF
CDR3 DNA: TGTGCCAGCACCTATCAGGGACAGGGGGCAGAGACCCAGTACTTC

D gene: TRBD1
clone size: many
J gene: TRBJ2-5
V gene: TRBV10-3
CDR3 protein: CAISESLGQGSSQETQYF
CDR3 DNA: TGTGCCATCAGTGAGTCCCTAGGACAGGGGAGTTCCCAAGAGACCCAGTACTTC

D gene: -
clone size: -
J gene: TRBJ1-1
V gene: TRBV12-3/TRBV12-4
CDR3 protein: CASSLGRSGTEAFF
CDR3 DNA: TGTGCCAGCAGCTTAGGACGTTCGGGCACTGAAGCTTTCTTT

D gene: TRBD1
clone size: -
J gene: TRBJ1-1
V gene: TRBV6-1
CDR3 protein: CASTGQPLGTEAFF
CDR3 DNA: TGTGCCAGCACGGGACAGCCTCTCGGCACTGAAGCTTTCTTT

D gene: -
clone size: -
J gene: TRBJ1-1
V gene: TRBV7-2
CDR3 protein: CASSLAQEGLGAFF
CDR3 DNA: TGTGCCAGCAGCTTAGCTCAAGAGGGCCTGGGAGCTTTCTTT

D gene: TRBD1
clone size: few
J gene: TRBJ1-2
V gene: TRBV12-3/TRBV12-4
CDR3 protein: CASSRQGGPYYGYTF
CDR3 DNA: TGTGCCAGCAGTCGACAGGGAGGCCCTTACTATGGCTACACCTTC

D gene: TRBD2
clone size: few
J gene: TRBJ2-5
V gene: TRBV5-1
CDR3 protein: CASSPGTSGRKETQYF
CDR3 DNA: TGCGCCAGCAGCCCCGGGACTAGCGGGAGGAAAGAGACCCAGTACTTC